This T cell receptor (beta chain) emerged from a study of memory CD4+ T cells and cytomegalovirus serostatus. Overall study context: Donors were healthy Belgian adults, 10 or so CMV seropositive and 20 to 30 seronegative. Regarding the study as a whole: Each of around 69 CMV-associated TCRbeta sequences occurred in one to five individuals.

Single viable CD3+CD4+CD8-CD45RO+ cells were sorted as the memory CD4+ T cells. Serum IgG to CMV pp150, pp28, p38 and p52 defined serostatus. Authors' analysis steps: After removing out-of-frame reads, 2.3 million or so distinct TCRbeta sequences remained. Data came from immunoSEQ multiplex PCR; TCRdb stores just in-frame clones and leaves some out. That table supplies the V and J calls and clone size; D and trimming were determined from the DNA. The sample yields around 53,000 clones, about 86% seen once. In this sample, this clone turned up once. Antigen specificity is unknown. Germline V gene sequence: CDR1 MNHNY, CDR2 SVGAGI (reference sequence). The CDR3 covers 15 residues. V dropped 3 bases and J dropped 1 base, with 12 bases sitting between them.

The sequencing input was memory CD4+ T cells from blood. The chain joins TRBV6-6 to TRBJ1-1, with a weak D call TRBD1 (5 bases). The TCR was taken from an adult in good health and CMV-seropositive. The CDR3 nucleotides are TGTGCCAGCAGTTATGAGGGACTTCAGAACACTGAAGCTTTCTTT. Translating gives CASSYEGLQNTEAFF.